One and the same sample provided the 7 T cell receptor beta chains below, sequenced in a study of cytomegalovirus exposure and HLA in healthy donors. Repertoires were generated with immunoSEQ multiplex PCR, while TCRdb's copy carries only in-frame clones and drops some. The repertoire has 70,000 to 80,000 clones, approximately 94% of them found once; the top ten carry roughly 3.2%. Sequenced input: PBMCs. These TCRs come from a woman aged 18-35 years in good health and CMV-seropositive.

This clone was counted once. DNA of the CDR3: TGTGCCAGCAGTTTCGGGGGGGCTAGTTATGGCTACACCTTC. It encodes CASSFGGASYGYTF. This sequence joins TRBV28 and TRBJ1-2; D may be TRBD1 (6 bases). Germline CDR1 reads MDHEN; CDR2 reads SYDVKM. The CDR3 covers 14 residues. V lost 3 bases and J lost 5, with 13 bases in between.

The chain's CDR3 is CASSLSGGPGGYTF. DNA for the CDR3: TGTGCCAGCAGCCTATCAGGGGGCCCGGGGGGCTACACCTTC. J is TRBJ1-2 and V is TRBV14; 8 nucleotides align to TRBD1. This CDR3 comprises 14 residues. Germline V gene lookup returns CDR1 SGHDN and CDR2 FVKESK. Germline trimming cut 4 bases from V and 8 bases from J; bases unmatched to any gene: 9. The full variable domain, rest sourced from reference TRBV14 and TRBJ1-2, is EAGVTQFPSHSVIEKGQTVTLRCDPISGHDNLYWYRRVMGKEIKFLLHFVKESKQDESGMPNNRFLAERTGGTYSTLKVQPAELEDSGVYFCASSLSGGPGGYTFGSGTRLTVV.

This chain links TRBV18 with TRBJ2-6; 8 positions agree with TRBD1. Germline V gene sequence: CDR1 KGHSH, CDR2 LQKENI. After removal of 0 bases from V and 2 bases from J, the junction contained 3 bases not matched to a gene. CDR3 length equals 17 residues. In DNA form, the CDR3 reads TGTGCCAGCTCACCACCGGCAGGGGGCGCTGGGGCCAACGTCCTGACTTTC. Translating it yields CASSPPAGGAGANVLTF.

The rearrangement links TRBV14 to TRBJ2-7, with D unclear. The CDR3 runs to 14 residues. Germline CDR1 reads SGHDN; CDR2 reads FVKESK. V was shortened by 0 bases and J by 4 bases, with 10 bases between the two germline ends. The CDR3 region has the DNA TGTGCCAGCAGCCAAGATCGACTGCATTACGAGCAGTACTTC. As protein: CASSQDRLHYEQYF.

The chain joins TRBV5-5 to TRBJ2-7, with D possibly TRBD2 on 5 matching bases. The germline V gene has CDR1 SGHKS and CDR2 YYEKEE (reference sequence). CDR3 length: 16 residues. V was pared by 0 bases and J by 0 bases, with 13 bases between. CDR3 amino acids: CASSLEQGGSSYEQYF. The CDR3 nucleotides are TGTGCCAGCAGCTTGGAACAAGGAGGTTCCTCCTACGAGCAGTACTTC.

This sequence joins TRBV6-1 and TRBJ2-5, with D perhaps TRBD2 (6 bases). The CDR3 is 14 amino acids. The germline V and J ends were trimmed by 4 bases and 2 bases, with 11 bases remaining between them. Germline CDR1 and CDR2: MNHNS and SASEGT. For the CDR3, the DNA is TGTGCCAGCAGTGGGGGTGGAGGGCAAGAGACCCAGTACTTC. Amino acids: CASSGGGGQETQYF.

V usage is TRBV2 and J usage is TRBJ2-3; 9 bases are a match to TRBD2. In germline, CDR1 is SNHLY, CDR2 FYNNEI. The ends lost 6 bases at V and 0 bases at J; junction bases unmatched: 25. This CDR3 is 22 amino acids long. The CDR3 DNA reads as TGTGCCAGCAGACCTTCTTCTGGTGCGGCGGCGGGGGGGCCGTTTAGCACAGATACGCAGTATTTT. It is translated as CASRPSSGAAAGGPFSTDTQYF.